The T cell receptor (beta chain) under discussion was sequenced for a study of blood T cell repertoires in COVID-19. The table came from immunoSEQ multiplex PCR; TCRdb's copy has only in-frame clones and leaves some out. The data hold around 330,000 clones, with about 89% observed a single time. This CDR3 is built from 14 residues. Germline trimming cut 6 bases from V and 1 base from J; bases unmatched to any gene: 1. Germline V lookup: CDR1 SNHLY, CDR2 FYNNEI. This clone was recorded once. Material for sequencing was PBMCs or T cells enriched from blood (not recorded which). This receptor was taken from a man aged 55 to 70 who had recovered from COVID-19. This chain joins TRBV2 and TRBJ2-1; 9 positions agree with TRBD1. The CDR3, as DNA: TGTGCCAGCAGCGGGACAGGGTCCTACAATGAGCAGTTCTTC. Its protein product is CASSGTGSYNEQFF.